One and the same sample provided the 20 T cell receptor beta chains below, sequenced in a study of blood T cell repertoires in COVID-19. The protocol was immunoSEQ multiplex PCR, while the TCRdb copy is restricted to in-frame clones and leaves out a portion. The data hold 130,000 or so clones, with over 65% observed a single time. Sequenced material: peripheral blood. These receptors all come from a woman in her 70s with acute or convalescent COVID-19.

CDR3 protein: CASSSTQGLNQPQHF. Here the CDR3 DNA reads TGTGCCAGCAGCTCAACCCAGGGGCTCAATCAGCCCCAGCATTTT. The chain combines TRBV7-9 with TRBJ1-5, with D perhaps matching TRBD1 (6 bases). Deletions cut 4 bases from V and 3 bases from J, with 13 bases between. The CDR3 has 15 residues. The V gene's germline CDR1 is SEHNR and CDR2 FQNEAQ (reference sequence).

This chain connects TRBV11-2 to TRBJ1-6; a weak D match, TRBD1 (5 bases). Germline assignment: CDR1 SGHAT and CDR2 FQNNGV. CDR3 length: 15 residues. V was trimmed by 0 bases and J by 9 bases, leaving 12 bases between them. The CDR3 DNA reads as TGTGCCAGCAGCTTAGATTGGGCGGGGCCTTCACCCCTCCACTTT. This sequence encodes CASSLDWAGPSPLHF.

J is TRBJ1-1 and V is TRBV6-2 or TRBV6-3; no definite D call. Looked up from germline, CDR1 is MNHEY and CDR2 is SVGEGT. V lost 6 bases and J 1 base, leaving 9 bases between the germline ends. This CDR3 spans 13 amino acids. The CDR3 loop is CASSLSGNTEAFF. CDR3 in DNA: TGTGCCAGCAGCCTAAGCGGGAACACTGAAGCTTTCTTT.

The chain recombines TRBV6-2 or TRBV6-3 with TRBJ2-5; 12 bases map to TRBD1. The CDR3 runs to 16 residues. The J segment lost 4 bases and the V segment lost 2 bases, leaving 5 bases of the junction unmatched. CDR1 MNHEY and CDR2 SVGEGT come from the germline V gene. This CDR3 reads CASSYGTGGAGETQYF. The CDR3 DNA reads TGTGCCAGCAGTTACGGGACAGGGGGCGCGGGAGAGACCCAGTACTTC.

This chain uses TRBV5-1 with TRBJ2-2; D possibly corresponds to TRBD2 (6 bases). Germline loops: CDR1 SGHRS, CDR2 YFSETQ. The length of the CDR3 is 15 residues. Trimming cost V 3 bases and J 6 bases, with 15 bases left between them. The CDR3 sequence is CASSYSGLSSGELFF. The CDR3 bases are TGCGCCAGCAGCTACTCGGGACTCTCGTCCGGGGAGCTGTTTTTT. Full variable domain (outside the CDR3, taken from reference TRBV5-1 and TRBJ2-2): KAGVTQTPRYLIKTRGQQVTLSCSPISGHRSVSWYQQTPGQGLQFLFEYFSETQRNKGNFPGRFSGRQFSNSRSEMNVSTLELGDSALYLCASSYSGLSSGELFFGEGSRLTVL.

In its sample, this clone was seen a few times. The rearrangement joins TRBV21-1 to TRBJ1-4; the table's D call TRBD1 went unverified against the DNA. TRBV21-1 constitutes a pseudogene. The CDR3 is 15 amino acids. The CDR3 coding sequence is TGTGCCAGCAGCTGGCGGACAGGTGCTAATGAAAAACTGTTTTTT. It translates to CASSWRTGANEKLFF.

The CDR3 DNA reads as TGTGCCAGCTCACCGGACAGCTTAACCTACGAGCAGTACGTC. It yields the protein CASSPDSLTYEQYV. The genes are TRBV18 and TRBJ2-7; D might be TRBD1 (6 bases). The CDR3 length is 14 residues. Trimming pared 3 bases from V and 2 bases from J, leaving 11 bases between. CDR1 is KGHSH, CDR2 LQKENI, per germline.

The V gene is TRBV4-3, the J gene TRBJ2-2; maybe TRBD1 (5 bases). V was pared by 0 bases and J by 5 bases, with 10 bases between. CDR3 length: 15 residues. The germline gives CDR1 LGHNA, CDR2 YSLEER. The CDR3 region is CASSQDGRVTGELFF. The CDR3 region has the DNA TGCGCCAGCAGCCAAGACGGCAGGGTGACCGGGGAGCTGTTTTTT.

This chain connects TRBV30 to TRBJ2-2; 7 bases are shared with TRBD1. Germline CDR1 GTSNPN, CDR2 SVGIG (reference sequence). CDR3 length: 14 amino acids. V was pared by 4 bases and J by 4 bases, with 6 bases of the junction left unmatched. The CDR3 DNA reads as TGTGCCTGGACCCCCGGACAGGTCACCGGGGAGCTGTTTTTT. This translates into CAWTPGQVTGELFF.

This chain links TRBV5-4 with TRBJ2-1, with D perhaps matching TRBD2 (7 bases). Trimming cost V 0 bases and J 7 bases, with 14 bases left between them. Germline V gene lookup returns CDR1 SGHNT and CDR2 YYREEE (reference sequence). This CDR3 region has 15 residues. The CDR3 nucleotides read TGTGCCAGCAGCTTGGGCGGGGGCCGCATAAATGAGCAGTTCTTC. It codes for CASSLGGGRINEQFF.

This chain uses TRBV27 with TRBJ1-2; 10 bases fit TRBD1. Trimming took 6 bases from V and 5 from J; bases not matched to a gene: 9. This CDR3 is 15 amino acids long. Germline CDR1 reads MNHEY; CDR2 reads SMNVEV (reference sequence). Here the CDR3 reads CASRKDRGPGYGYTF. The CDR3 DNA reads TGTGCCAGCAGAAAAGACAGGGGGCCTGGTTATGGCTACACCTTC.

The table lists this clone with a count of one. The V and J genes are TRBV5-4 and TRBJ2-5, with a tentative D call TRBD1 (6 bases). The CDR3 totals 14 residues. The germline V gene has CDR1 SGHNT and CDR2 YYREEE (reference sequence). Trimming took 0 bases from V and 3 from J, leaving 9 bases between them. CDR3 nucleotide sequence: TGTGCCAGCAGCTTGGCGACAGGCGAAGAGACCCAGTACTTC. This sequence encodes CASSLATGEETQYF.

This clone was picked up a small number of times. The chain is built from TRBV19 and TRBJ2-1; D may be TRBD1 (6 bases). CDR3 length equals 15 residues. Germline-derived CDR1 and CDR2 are LNHDA and SQIVND (reference sequence). Trimming stripped 4 bases from V and 0 bases from J, with 10 bases between. The CDR3 DNA reads as TGTGCCAGTAGTACCCAGGGACACTCCTACAATGAGCAGTTCTTC. It translates to CASSTQGHSYNEQFF.

The rearrangement links TRBV15 to TRBJ1-5; TRBD1 might be the D (5 bases). The CDR3 totals 19 residues. Trimming took off 0 bases at V and 7 bases at J, with 25 bases between the two ends. CDR1 LNHNV and CDR2 YYDKDF come from the germline V gene (reference sequence). As DNA, the CDR3 is TGTGCCACCAGCAGAGATCGGGGATTTCCGTCAGCTCGGGGGCAGCCCCAGCATTTT. Translated, it gives CATSRDRGFPSARGQPQHF.

The V and J genes are TRBV7-2 and TRBJ1-2; 7 positions match TRBD1. This CDR3 spans 13 amino acids. The ends lost 5 bases at V and 2 bases at J; junction bases unmatched: 2. Germline values: CDR1 SGHTA, CDR2 FQGNSA. CDR3 nucleotide sequence: TGTGCCAGCAGCGTGGGACAGAACTATGGCTACACCTTC. Its protein is CASSVGQNYGYTF.

In this sample, this clone turned up a few times. The chain recombines TRBV5-1 with TRBJ2-3, with 7 bases aligning to TRBD1. V dropped 0 bases and J dropped 1; count of bases not matched to a gene: 2. CDR1 and CDR2 from the germline V gene are SGHRS and YFSETQ. The CDR3 consists of 15 residues. CDR3 protein: CASSLGGQRTDTQYF. The DNA for the CDR3 is TGCGCCAGCAGCTTGGGGGGACAGCGCACAGATACGCAGTATTTT.

The J gene is TRBJ2-4, the V gene TRBV5-6; D not resolved. V was cut by 4 bases and J by 0 bases, with 8 bases left in between. The CDR3 contains 14 residues. Germline V gives CDR1 SGHDT, CDR2 YYEEEE. The CDR3 sequence is CASSRVSAKNIQYF. In nucleotides, the CDR3 is TGTGCCAGCAGCCGGGTATCAGCCAAAAACATTCAGTACTTC.

The chain joins TRBV6-5 to TRBJ1-2, with D maybe TRBD1 (5 bases). The CDR3 contains 13 residues. Germline CDR1 reads MNHEY; CDR2 reads SVGAGI. V lost 6 bases and J 3 bases, leaving 11 bases between the germline ends. CDR3 loop: CASSLPGDYGYTF. In nucleotides, the CDR3 is TGTGCCAGCAGCCTCCCGGGGGACTATGGCTACACCTTC.

This chain joins TRBV24-1 and TRBJ2-3; 11 bases line up with TRBD1. Germline loops: CDR1 KGHDR, CDR2 SFDVKD. The ends lost 2 bases at V and 7 bases at J; junction bases unmatched: 7. The CDR3 has 16 residues. The CDR3 region is CATSDSTGQGANTQYF. The CDR3 DNA reads as TGTGCCACCAGTGATTCCACCGGACAGGGGGCGAATACGCAGTATTTT.

V gene TRBV11-2 combines with J gene TRBJ1-1; 8 nucleotides align to TRBD1. The CDR3 has 13 residues. Germline V gene data show CDR1 as SGHAT and CDR2 as FQNNGV. The trim removed 2 bases at V and 4 bases at J, leaving 0 bases unmatched. CDR3 region: CASSLQGATEAFF. The CDR3 coding sequence is TGTGCCAGCAGCTTACAGGGGGCCACTGAAGCTTTCTTT.